This T cell receptor beta chain was found in a study of T-cell reconstitution after alpha-beta-depleted transplantation in children. Unique molecular identifiers were built into the TCRbeta library. TCRdb redid the calling of the PCR reads with MiXCR, one entry per CDR3 protein. The repertoire consists of tens of thousands of distinct CDR3 sequences, with 18% occurring once and the leading ten covering less than 60%. Broader study findings: Reported findings indicate that, about two months after transplant, alpha-beta T cells came from several hundred expanded clones, which were derived from non-depleted graft cells. Newly produced T cells mostly accounted for T-cell counts and diversity one year post-transplant. Elevated TCRbeta diversity at day 60 was traced, in some patients, to surviving recipient T cells and thymic progenitors.

This clonotype has only a few counts. What it recognizes is unknown. This CDR3 contains 15 residues. Germline V CDR1 and CDR2: MDHEN, SYDVKM. V dropped 2 bases and J dropped 2 bases, with 13 bases sitting between them. The sequence derives from a male patient aged 2-9 years who had a stem cell transplant for acute lymphoblastic leukemia, so the T cells may come from the graft donor. The chain links TRBV28 to TRBJ2-7; tentatively, D is TRBD2 (6 bases). This specimen was PBMCs, mostly from graft donor cells, taken 360 days after TCRalphabeta/CD19-depleted stem cell transplant. The CDR3 region has the DNA TGTGCCAGCAGTTTAATGGCGGGACGCCCCTACGAGCAGTACTTC. Translating it yields CASSLMAGRPYEQYF. The complete variable domain, with remaining parts taken from reference TRBV28 and TRBJ2-7, reads DVKVTQSSRYLVKRTGEKVFLECVQDMDHENMFWYRQDPGLGLRLIYFSYDVKMKEKGDIPEGYSVSREKKERFSLILESASTNQTSMYLCASSLMAGRPYEQYFGPGTRLTVT.